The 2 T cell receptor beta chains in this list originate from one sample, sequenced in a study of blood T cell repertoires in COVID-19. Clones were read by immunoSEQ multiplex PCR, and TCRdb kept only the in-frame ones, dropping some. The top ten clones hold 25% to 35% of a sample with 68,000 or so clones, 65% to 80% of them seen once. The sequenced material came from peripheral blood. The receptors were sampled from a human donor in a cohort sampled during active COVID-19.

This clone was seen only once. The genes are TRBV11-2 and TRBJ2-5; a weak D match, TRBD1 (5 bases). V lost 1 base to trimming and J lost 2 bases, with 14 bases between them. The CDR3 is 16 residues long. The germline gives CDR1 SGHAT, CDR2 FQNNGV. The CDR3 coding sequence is TGTGCCAGCAGCTTAGCTCCCAAGGGGCTTCAAGAGACCCAGTACTTC. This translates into CASSLAPKGLQETQYF.

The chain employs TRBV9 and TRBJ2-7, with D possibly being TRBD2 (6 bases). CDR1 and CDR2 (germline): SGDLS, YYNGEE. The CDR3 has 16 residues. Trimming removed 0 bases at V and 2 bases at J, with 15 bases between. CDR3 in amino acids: CASSVAGPGEAYEQYF. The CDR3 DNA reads TGTGCCAGCAGCGTAGCGGGCCCGGGGGAAGCCTACGAGCAGTACTTC.